Listed below are T cell receptor beta chains from one sample, sequenced in a study of vaccination effects on CD4 cells after COVID-19. Produced via immunoSEQ multiplex PCR; TCRdb's table is partial and in-frame only. Seen here are roughly 63,000 clones, about 78% observed once, and the top ten hold 2%. These receptors' antigens are unknown. Material: CD4+ T cells from PBMCs cultured with HCoV-OC43 spike peptides, obtained after COVID-19 vaccination. The receptors stem from a human donor who received a COVID-19 vaccine. Each CDR3 is given with its conserved first and last residue. D genes are given only for firm matches. Clone size is not always given. Where it is, it says once, few, many or a class for expanded clones.

j_gene,d_gene,abundance,v_gene,CDR3nt,CDR3aa
TRBJ1-5,-,-,TRBV6-6,TGTGCCAGCAGTCCCCCTGGTCAGCCCCAGCATTTT,CASSPPGQPQHF
TRBJ1-3,-,-,TRBV7-2,TGTGCCAGCAGCTTGAGGAAGGCGGACACCATATATTTT,CASSLRKADTIYF
TRBJ1-4,-,few,TRBV30,TGTGCCTGGAGTGTTTGGGAAAATAATGAAAAACTGTTTTTT,CAWSVWENNEKLFF
TRBJ1-2,-,-,TRBV5-8,TGTGCCAGCAGCAAGGACCGGGGCTACACCTTC,CASSKDRGYTF
TRBJ2-2,TRBD2,-,TRBV6-2/TRBV6-3,TGTGCCAGCAGTTACAGAGCGGGGGGGCCCGGGGAGCTGTTTTTT,CASSYRAGGPGELFF
TRBJ1-1,-,-,TRBV7-2,TGTGCCAGCAGCTTAGGTAGGCGGGGCCAAGCTTTCTTT,CASSLGRRGQAFF
TRBJ1-4,-,few,TRBV30,TGTGCCTGGAACGGGGACTCAACTAATGAAAAACTGTTTTTT,CAWNGDSTNEKLFF
TRBJ1-6,-,medium-sized,TRBV27,TGTGCCAGCAGTTCAATCGGGTCGCTGGGCAATTCACCCCTCCACTTT,CASSSIGSLGNSPLHF
TRBJ1-2,TRBD1,-,TRBV10-3,TGTGCCATCAGTGAGAGTGGACAGGGGATCTATGGCTACACCTTC,CAISESGQGIYGYTF
TRBJ1-4,-,-,TRBV30,TGTGCCTGGAGTGTACTCCGGACGGTTAATGAAAAACTGTTTTTT,CAWSVLRTVNEKLFF
TRBJ1-5,-,-,TRBV10-1,TGCGCCAGCAGTGCGGGCCCTGGACAGCCCCAGCATTTT,CASSAGPGQPQHF
TRBJ1-4,-,-,TRBV19,TGTGCCAGTAGTATACTTGGGAGTGGGACTAATGAAAAACTGTTTTTT,CASSILGSGTNEKLFF
TRBJ2-3,-,-,TRBV5-4,TGTGCCAGCAGCCCCGAGATGGGGGCAGATACGCAGTATTTT,CASSPEMGADTQYF
TRBJ2-2,-,-,TRBV4-3,TGCGCCAGCAGCCATTCTCTTAGCACCGGGGAGCTGTTTTTT,CASSHSLSTGELFF
TRBJ1-4,-,-,TRBV5-6,TGTGCCAGCAGCTACAGGGACCGTGAAAAACTGTTTTTT,CASSYRDREKLFF
TRBJ2-5,TRBD2,-,TRBV5-1,TGCGCCAGCAGCTTGGCCTCCGGACTAGCGGGGGGGGTGACCCAGTACTTC,CASSLASGLAGGVTQYF
TRBJ2-2,TRBD1,-,TRBV7-2,TGTGCCAGCAGCTTCCGGGACAGAGCCAGCGTCGGGGAGCTGTTTTTT,CASSFRDRASVGELFF
TRBJ1-5,-,-,TRBV28,TGTGCCAGCGCCGGGGGTGTGCGAGGCAATCAGCCCCAGCATTTT,CASAGGVRGNQPQHF
TRBJ2-2,-,-,TRBV7-8,TGTGCCAGCAGCCAGGCCCTGGTCTGGACGAACACCGGGGAGCTGTTTTTT,CASSQALVWTNTGELFF
TRBJ1-4,-,-,TRBV28,TGTGCCAGCAACCCTCGGACGACGACTAATGAAAAACTGTTTTTT,CASNPRTTTNEKLFF
TRBJ1-2,TRBD1,few,TRBV5-1,TGCGCCAGCAGCCTGCGGACAGGGGAAAACTATGGCTACACCTTC,CASSLRTGENYGYTF
TRBJ1-2,TRBD1,few,TRBV5-1,TGCGCCAGCAGCTTGTTGACAGGGATCGGCTATAACTATGGCTACACCTTC,CASSLLTGIGYNYGYTF
TRBJ1-4,TRBD1,once,TRBV6-5,TGTGCCAGCAGGAAGAGGACAGGCAATGAAAAACTGTTTTTT,CASRKRTGNEKLFF
TRBJ1-4,-,-,TRBV7-9,TGTGCCAGCAGCTTAGGACAGGCAACTAATGAAAAACTGTTTTTT,CASSLGQATNEKLFF
TRBJ1-6,-,-,TRBV11-2,TGTGCCAGCAGCCGATTCCACCCTGTGGATTCACCCCTCCACTTT,CASSRFHPVDSPLHF
TRBJ1-2,-,-,TRBV5-8,TGTGCCAGCAGCGAGGGGGGTCGAACTAGAACCTTC,CASSEGGRTRTF
TRBJ2-1,-,few,TRBV19,TGTGCCAGTAGTTCTGGTCTCGGGAGCGAGCAGTTCTTC,CASSSGLGSEQFF
TRBJ2-2,-,-,TRBV24-1,TGTGCCACCAGTGATTCCCCAGGGTTGGGGAACACCGGGGAGCTGTTTTTT,CATSDSPGLGNTGELFF
TRBJ2-5,-,once,TRBV18,TGTGCCAGCTCAGACCAGGGGTTCCAAGAGACCCAGTACTTC,CASSDQGFQETQYF
TRBJ1-1,TRBD1,-,TRBV3-1/TRBV3-2,TGTGCCAGCAGCCGCGGACAGGGGAGGGGGTGGGACACTGAAGCTTTCTTT,CASSRGQGRGWDTEAFF
TRBJ2-3,-,-,TRBV11-2,TGTGCCAGCAGCTTAGCACTAGCATTGGATACGCAGTATTTT,CASSLALALDTQYF
TRBJ1-1,-,few,TRBV27,TGTGCCAGCAGGGGACACACGAGTTTTGTGGATTTCTTT,CASRGHTSFVDFF
TRBJ2-3,-,-,TRBV9,TGTGCCAGCAGCAGGGGGTTCGGCACAGATACGCAGTATTTT,CASSRGFGTDTQYF
TRBJ2-3,TRBD1,-,TRBV6-5,TGTGCCAGCATCCGCGCCGAGACAGGGTCAGATACGCAGTATTTT,CASIRAETGSDTQYF
TRBJ2-3,-,-,TRBV5-1,TGCGCCAGCAGCCGGGACAGCACAGATACGCAGTATTTT,CASSRDSTDTQYF
TRBJ1-3,TRBD1,once,TRBV5-6,TGTGCCAGCACTCTGAATCAGGGGGCGCCTGGAAACACCATATATTTT,CASTLNQGAPGNTIYF
TRBJ2-5,TRBD2,-,TRBV5-4,TGTGCCAGCAGCTTGGGACTAGCGGGGAAGGGGGAGACCCAGTACTTC,CASSLGLAGKGETQYF
TRBJ1-2,-,few,TRBV9,TGTGCCAGCAGCGAGGGAGGTCCGGGACGGACAAACTATGGCTACACCTTC,CASSEGGPGRTNYGYTF
TRBJ1-2,-,-,TRBV5-6,TGTGCCAGCAGAGGGGAGAAGGAACGCTATGGCTACACCTTC,CASRGEKERYGYTF
TRBJ1-2,TRBD1,few,TRBV7-8,TGTGCCAGCAGCCCAGACAGGGTATATGGCTACACCTTC,CASSPDRVYGYTF
TRBJ2-3,TRBD1,-,TRBV24-1,TGTGCCACCAGTGATCCCGGGACAGGGTTCACAGATACGCAGTATTTT,CATSDPGTGFTDTQYF
TRBJ2-6,-,-,TRBV20-1,TGCAGTGCTAGTCGGGGTGGGAGTAATCTTGGGGCCAACGTCCTGACTTTC,CSASRGGSNLGANVLTF
TRBJ2-2,-,few,TRBV7-3,TGTGCCAGCAGCTTAAGAGGGGCGAACACCGGGGAGCTGTTTTTT,CASSLRGANTGELFF
TRBJ2-1,TRBD1,-,TRBV30,TGTGCCTGGAGGTCAACAGGGGGCGGTGAGCAGTTCTTC,CAWRSTGGGEQFF
TRBJ2-5,-,-,TRBV5-6,TGTGCCAGCAGCTTTACACAGTACCAAGAGACCCAGTACTTC,CASSFTQYQETQYF
TRBJ1-4,-,-,TRBV29-1,TGCAGCGCCGCCAGGGGATTAGGGGAAAAACTGTTTTTT,CSAARGLGEKLFF
TRBJ2-1,-,-,TRBV6-4,TGTGCCAGCAGTAAAACCCCCACCCCTAGCTCGGCTCATCGCGAGCAGTTCTTC,CASSKTPTPSSAHREQFF
TRBJ1-2,TRBD1,-,TRBV6-6,TGTGCCAGCAGTTACTCAGCGACAGGGGCCTATGGCTACACCTTC,CASSYSATGAYGYTF
TRBJ2-5,TRBD1,few,TRBV5-1,TGCGCCAGCAGCTTAGGGACAGGGGGCCGACAAGAGACCCAGTACTTC,CASSLGTGGRQETQYF
TRBJ2-1,-,-,TRBV6-1,TGTGCCAGCAGTGCGCCCTGGGAGGCAGTATACAATGAGCAGTTCTTC,CASSAPWEAVYNEQFF
TRBJ2-5,-,-,TRBV9,TGTGCCAGCAGCGTAGATCCCCACCAAGAGACCCAGTACTTC,CASSVDPHQETQYF
TRBJ2-5,-,-,TRBV6-5,TGTGCCAGCACGAAACTGGGAGGGGGCGCGAAGACCCAGTACTTC,CASTKLGGGAKTQYF
TRBJ1-3,TRBD1,-,TRBV3-1/TRBV3-2,TGTGCCAGCAGCCAAGAACCAGGGGGCGTAACTGGAAACACCATATATTTT,CASSQEPGGVTGNTIYF
TRBJ2-2,-,-,TRBV30,TGTGCCTGGATACGGCAGCCTAACACCGGGGAGCTGTTTTTT,CAWIRQPNTGELFF
TRBJ1-1,-,-,TRBV7-3,TGTGCCAGCAGCTTAAAGGGGCAGGGGGAAGCTTTCTTT,CASSLKGQGEAFF
TRBJ1-6,TRBD1,-,TRBV4-3,TGCGCCAGCAGCCAACAAAGGGGGCTCTCTAATTCACCCCTCCACTTT,CASSQQRGLSNSPLHF
TRBJ1-6,-,-,TRBV12-3/TRBV12-4,TGTGCCAGCAGTTTAGCTGGCGGTATAGCCCTCCACTTT,CASSLAGGIALHF
TRBJ2-6,-,-,TRBV5-1,TGCGCCAGCGGCAAACAGGTCTCTGGGGCCAACGTCCTGACTTTC,CASGKQVSGANVLTF
TRBJ1-1,-,-,TRBV12-3/TRBV12-4,TGTGCCAGCAGTTCCACAGGGACCACTGAAGCTTTCTTT,CASSSTGTTEAFF
TRBJ1-2,TRBD1,few,TRBV7-8,TGTGCCAGCAGCTTAATGGGACAGGGAAGCTATGGCTACACCTTC,CASSLMGQGSYGYTF